The 22 T cell receptor beta chains reported below all come from one sample, sequenced in a study. A single record per CDR3 protein comes from TCRdb applying MiXCR to the RT-PCR reads. The table has about 700,000 distinct CDR3 sequences, approximately 15% seen once. Input material: memory CD4+ T cells from blood. Every receptor here comes from a female donor in good health, serving as a healthy control.

This clonotype has just a few counts. J is TRBJ2-2 and V is TRBV28; 8 bases align to TRBD1. CDR1 is MDHEN and CDR2 is SYDVKM in the germline V gene. The CDR3 sequence is 15 residues long. V shed 5 bases and J 4 bases; nucleotides not matched to a gene: 6. The CDR3 sequence is CASSKGTGGTGELFF. CDR3 nucleotides: TGTGCCAGCAGTAAAGGCACAGGGGGCACCGGGGAGCTGTTTTTT.

This clonotype was seen at least ten times. The genes are TRBV5-6 and TRBJ2-1; TRBD1 or TRBD2 may be the D gene (5 bases each). The CDR3 is made up of 17 amino acids. Germline V gives CDR1 SGHDT, CDR2 YYEEEE. Trimming pared 3 bases from V and 11 bases from J, leaving 27 bases between. CDR3 region: CASSSRGTGPPLMKQFF. The CDR3 DNA sequence: TGTGCCAGCAGCTCCCGGGGCACAGGTCCACCGCTTATGAAGCAGTTCTTC.

This clonotype was observed at least ten times. The CDR3 spells CASSRIRAGNTIYF. Written as DNA, the CDR3 is TGTGCCAGCAGCCGAATCAGGGCTGGAAACACCATATATTTT. The V and J genes are TRBV7-9 and TRBJ1-3; TRBD1 might be the D (5 bases). V shed 5 bases and J shed 2 bases, with 10 bases lying between them. The CDR3 sequence is 14 residues long. Germline V lookup: CDR1 SEHNR, CDR2 FQNEAQ (reference sequence).

In this sample, this clonotype turned up a few times. The chain joins TRBV12-3 or TRBV12-4 to TRBJ2-7; TRBD1 matches at 7 bases. The CDR3 loop spans 14 amino acids. Trimming removed 3 bases from V and 4 bases from J; junction bases left unmatched: 6. The CDR3 protein is CASSFVQGVYEQYF. CDR3 coding DNA: TGTGCCAGCAGTTTCGTCCAGGGGGTTTACGAGCAGTACTTC.

This clonotype was seen only a few times. In DNA, the CDR3 is TGCAGTGCTGGACGGGGAGGGACAGGGGGTAATGAGCAGTTCTTC. This codes for CSAGRGGTGGNEQFF. This chain uses TRBV20-1 with TRBJ2-1, with TRBD1 identical over 11 bases. CDR3 length: 15 amino acids. V was clipped by 5 bases and J by 7 bases; unmatched bases: 10. Germline values: CDR1 DFQATT, CDR2 SNEGSKA (reference sequence).

The chain employs TRBV6-2 or TRBV6-3 and TRBJ1-1; 7 nucleotides align to TRBD1. Trimming cost V 11 bases and J 4 bases; bases outside gene matches: 13. CDR1 is MNHEY and CDR2 is SVGEGT in the germline V gene. The CDR3 contains 14 residues. CDR3 in DNA: TGTGCCTCAGCAAGGGAAGGGGGCGGCACTGAAGCTTTCTTT. Protein product: CASAREGGGTEAFF.

The V gene is TRBV6-5, the J gene TRBJ1-2; D perhaps matches TRBD1 (5 bases). Per germline, CDR1 MNHEY and CDR2 SVGAGI. This CDR3 is 14 amino acids long. Trimming shortened V by 5 bases and J by 7 bases, and 17 bases separated the two germline ends. In DNA, the CDR3 is TGTGCCAGCAGTCCTCCCGGGGCGGGCGGTGGCTACACCTTC. As protein: CASSPPGAGGGYTF.

This chain joins TRBV7-9 and TRBJ2-1, with D perhaps TRBD1 (6 bases). Per the germline V gene, CDR1 is SEHNR and CDR2 is FQNEAQ (reference sequence). CDR3 length: 14 residues. V lost 5 bases and J lost 3, with 11 bases in between. In DNA form, the CDR3 reads TGTGCCAGCAGCCGGGACATCAACTACAATGAGCAGTTCTTC. This codes for CASSRDINYNEQFF.

V usage is TRBV20-1 and J usage is TRBJ2-1; TRBD2 is a possible D gene (6 bases). Germline CDR1 and CDR2: DFQATT and SNEGSKA (reference sequence). The CDR3 sequence is 13 residues long. Trimming removed 7 bases at V and 6 bases at J, with 16 bases between. This CDR3 is CSGRGGGANEQFF. The CDR3 bases are TGCAGTGGGAGGGGAGGTGGGGCCAATGAGCAGTTCTTC.

The sample holds a few counts of this clonotype. This chain links TRBV5-1 with TRBJ1-6, with 9 bases that match TRBD1. The CDR3 totals 16 residues. The V and J ends lost 2 bases and 8 bases, in that order; junction bases with no gene match: 8. Per germline, CDR1 SGHRS and CDR2 YFSETQ. CDR3 loop: CASSFVTGGTDSPLHF. The CDR3 coding sequence is TGCGCCAGCAGCTTTGTGACAGGGGGTACGGATTCACCCCTCCACTTT.

This clonotype was counted a few times. The V call is TRBV28, the J call TRBJ1-5, with TRBD1 identical over 7 bases. The trim removed 6 bases at V and 4 bases at J, leaving 9 bases unmatched. From germline, CDR1 is MDHEN and CDR2 SYDVKM. The CDR3 runs 15 residues. The CDR3 DNA sequence: TGTGCCAGCAGCCTGCCGACAGGGTTTAATCAGCCCCAGCATTTT. This codes for CASSLPTGFNQPQHF.

In its sample, this clonotype was seen many times. The rearrangement uses TRBV12-3 or TRBV12-4 and TRBJ2-3; weak D call: TRBD2 (8 bases). V was pared by 3 bases and J by 4 bases, with 14 bases between. The CDR3 is 15 amino acids. The CDR3 DNA sequence: TGTGCCAGCAGTTTGGGTAGCGGGACAGCAGATACGCAGTATTTT. This translates into CASSLGSGTADTQYF.

The table lists this clonotype with a few counts. This chain joins TRBV11-3 and TRBJ2-1, with a possible D match to TRBD2 (5 bases). The CDR3 is 13 amino acids. The V gene's germline CDR1 is SGHNT and CDR2 YENEEA. CDR3 in DNA: TGTGCAGGATGGATTCACGGGATGAATGAGCAGTTCTTC. Protein product: CAGWIHGMNEQFF. The full variable domain, its missing parts supplied by reference TRBV11-3 and TRBJ2-1, is EAGVVQSPRYKIIEKKQPVAFWCNPISGHNTLYWYLQNLGQGPELLIRYENEEAVDDSQLPKDRFSAERLKGVDSTLKIQPAELGDSAVYLCAGWIHGMNEQFFGPGTRLTVL.

This clonotype has ten or more counts. The V call is TRBV7-9, the J call TRBJ2-1, with a possible D match to TRBD2 (6 bases). The CDR3 is 14 residues long. The germline gives CDR1 SEHNR, CDR2 FQNEAQ (reference sequence). V was shortened by 6 bases and J by 0 bases, with 9 bases between the two germline ends. CDR3: CASRPGSSYNEQFF. The CDR3, as DNA: TGTGCCAGCAGACCCGGGAGCTCCTACAATGAGCAGTTCTTC.

The chain recombines TRBV12-3 or TRBV12-4 with TRBJ2-1; 8 bases fit TRBD2. With 5 bases clipped from V and 10 bases from J, the junction kept 16 bases outside the gene matches. The CDR3 is 16 amino acids. The DNA for the CDR3 is TGTGCCAGCAGTGATCCTGGCACGGGGGGGCGGTGGGAGCAGTTCTTC. Protein product: CASSDPGTGGRWEQFF.

This clonotype has only a few counts. The CDR3 is CASTTRVFGSADTQYF. CDR3 nucleotide sequence: TGTGCCAGCACAACCAGGGTCTTCGGTAGCGCAGATACGCAGTATTTT. V is TRBV7-2 and J is TRBJ2-3, with D perhaps being TRBD1 or TRBD2 (5 bases each). Germline V gene data show CDR1 as SGHTA and CDR2 as FQGNSA. V dropped 7 bases and J dropped 4 bases, with 21 bases sitting between them. CDR3 size: 16 residues.

At least ten counts were recorded for this clonotype. The rearrangement links TRBV20-1 to TRBJ2-7; 7 bases agree with TRBD2. Germline lookup yields CDR1 DFQATT and CDR2 SNEGSKA (reference sequence). The CDR3 consists of 16 residues. V lost 0 bases, J lost 1 base, and 9 bases stayed unmatched. The CDR3 nucleotides are TGCAGTGCTAGAGATCCTAGCGGCGCCTTGTCCTACGAGCAGTACTTC. Translation: CSARDPSGALSYEQYF.

V is TRBV7-6 and J is TRBJ2-7; weak D call: TRBD2 (7 bases). Looked up from germline, CDR1 is SGHVS and CDR2 is FNYEAQ. V lost 7 bases and J 2 bases, leaving 18 bases between the germline ends. The CDR3 has 15 residues. For the CDR3, the DNA is TGTGCCAGCACCCCTCTGGGGGGGCCGACCTACGAGCAGTACTTC. Its protein is CASTPLGGPTYEQYF.

The chain has TRBV2 and TRBJ1-2; 11 nucleotides match TRBD1. This CDR3 has 14 amino acids. Looked up from germline, CDR1 is SNHLY and CDR2 is FYNNEI. V trimming: 7 bases; J trimming: 4 bases; junction bases outside the gene matches: 5. This CDR3 is CASTGTGGTYGYTF. The CDR3 DNA follows: TGTGCCAGCACCGGGACAGGGGGAACCTATGGCTACACCTTC.

This clonotype was observed a few times. The rearrangement uses TRBV6-6 and TRBJ1-6; D possibly corresponds to TRBD1 (5 bases). The germline gives CDR1 MNHNY, CDR2 SVGAGI (reference sequence). The CDR3 length is 14 residues. V lost 4 bases, J lost 7 bases, and 11 bases lay in between. This CDR3 reads CASSFPEGNSPLHF. CDR3 sequence (DNA): TGTGCCAGCAGTTTCCCCGAGGGGAATTCACCCCTCCACTTT.

This clonotype was recorded a few times. The V call is TRBV7-2, the J call TRBJ2-3; TRBD1 might be the D (6 bases). Germline CDR1 is SGHTA and CDR2 is FQGNSA. V was clipped by 11 bases and J by 5 bases, with 23 bases between them. The CDR3 is made up of 15 amino acids. DNA of the CDR3: TGTGCCGAGAGCTTAGGGGGTCACCGGGGAGATACGCAGTATTTT. Protein product: CAESLGGHRGDTQYF.

This clonotype was counted a few times. V gene TRBV7-2 combines with J gene TRBJ2-7, with a possible D match to TRBD1 (6 bases). The ends were cut back, 3 bases at V and 0 bases at J, with 9 bases in the middle. CDR3 length equals 14 residues. CDR1 and CDR2 (germline): SGHTA, FQGNSA. The CDR3 sequence: CASSFRDTSYEQYF. For the CDR3, the DNA is TGTGCCAGCAGCTTCCGGGACACCTCCTACGAGCAGTACTTC. The entire variable domain, with the rest obtained from reference TRBV7-2 and TRBJ2-7, is as follows: GAGVSQSPSNKVTEKGKDVELRCDPISGHTALYWYRQSLGQGLEFLIYFQGNSAPDKSGLPSDRFSAERTGGSVSTLTIQRTQQEDSAVYLCASSFRDTSYEQYFGPGTRLTVT.